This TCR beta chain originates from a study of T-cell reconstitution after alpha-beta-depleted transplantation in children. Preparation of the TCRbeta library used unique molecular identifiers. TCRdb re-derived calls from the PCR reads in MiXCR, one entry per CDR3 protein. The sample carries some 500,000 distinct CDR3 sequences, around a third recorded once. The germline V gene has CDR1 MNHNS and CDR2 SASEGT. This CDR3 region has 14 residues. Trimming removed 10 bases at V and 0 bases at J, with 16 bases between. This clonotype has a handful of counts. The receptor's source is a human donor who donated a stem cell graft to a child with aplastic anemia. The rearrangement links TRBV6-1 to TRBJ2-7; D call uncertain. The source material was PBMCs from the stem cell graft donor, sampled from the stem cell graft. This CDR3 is CATHRAASSYEQYF. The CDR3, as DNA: TGTGCCACTCATCGGGCGGCTAGCTCCTACGAGCAGTACTTC.